The 18 T cell receptor beta chains below all came from one sample that was sequenced in a study of blood T cell repertoires in COVID-19. The repertoire was sequenced with immunoSEQ multiplex PCR; TCRdb's copy has only in-frame clones and lacks some. The data contain 360,000 or so clones, about 92% of them seen just once; the ten biggest clones take up under 5%. Sequencing was performed on peripheral blood. The receptor source for this set is a woman in her sixties or seventies with COVID-19, enrolled during active disease.

The chain uses TRBV5-1 and TRBJ1-4; D gene uncertain. The germline V gene has CDR1 SGHRS and CDR2 YFSETQ. The CDR3 consists of 14 residues. V was pared by 4 bases and J by 0 bases, with 7 bases between. Here the CDR3 reads CASSGGTTNEKLFF. CDR3 DNA sequence: TGCGCCAGCAGCGGAGGAACAACTAATGAAAAACTGTTTTTT.

The J gene is TRBJ1-1, the V gene TRBV12-5; 9 positions agree with TRBD1. The germline V gene has CDR1 LGHNT and CDR2 FRNRAP. The CDR3 loop spans 15 amino acids. J lost 11 bases, V lost 2 bases, and 12 bases had no gene match. In DNA, the CDR3 is TGTGCTAGTGGTTTGATTATTGGGACAGGGTTTTCGGCTTTCTTT. Translated: CASGLIIGTGFSAFF.

The CDR3 bases are TGTGCCAGCTCACGAGCCAGGGCCACTGAAGCTTTCTTT. The encoded protein is CASSRARATEAFF. This chain connects TRBV18 to TRBJ1-1; maybe TRBD1 (5 bases). Germline V gene lookup returns CDR1 KGHSH and CDR2 LQKENI. With 4 bases removed from V and 4 bases from J, the gap between germline ends came to 10 bases. There are 13 residues in the CDR3.

The V and J genes are TRBV19 and TRBJ1-2; 8 nucleotides agree with TRBD1. Germline lookup yields CDR1 LNHDA and CDR2 SQIVND (reference sequence). With 11 bases clipped from V and 3 bases from J, the junction kept 5 bases outside the gene matches. CDR3 length: 12 residues. CDR3 loop: CASGTGHYGYTF. The DNA for the CDR3 is TGTGCCTCCGGGACAGGCCACTATGGCTACACCTTC.

The V gene is TRBV5-1, the J gene TRBJ2-5, with 8 bases lining up with TRBD1. From germline, CDR1 is SGHRS and CDR2 YFSETQ. V was clipped by 0 bases and J by 4 bases; unmatched bases: 5. The CDR3 sequence is 15 residues long. The CDR3 region is CASSLAGTGGETQYF. The CDR3 bases are TGCGCCAGCAGCTTGGCCGGGACAGGAGGAGAGACCCAGTACTTC.

This clone was counted a single time. The gene calls are TRBV18 and TRBJ2-7, with 8 bases aligning to TRBD2. With V trimmed by 3 bases and J by 3 bases, 10 bases remained unmatched. The CDR3 has 16 amino acids. Per germline, CDR1 KGHSH and CDR2 LQKENI. The CDR3 nucleotides read TGTGCCAGCTCACCCAGCTCTGGGACTAGGAACTACGAGCAGTACTTC. Its protein product is CASSPSSGTRNYEQYF. Full variable domain (outside the CDR3, taken from reference TRBV18 and TRBJ2-7): NAGVMQNPRHLVRRRGQEARLRCSPMKGHSHVYWYRQLPEEGLKFMVYLQKENIIDESGMPKERFSAEFPKEGPSILRIQQVVRGDSAAYFCASSPSSGTRNYEQYFGPGTRLTVT.

The chain couples TRBV19 to TRBJ2-2; D perhaps matches TRBD2 (6 bases). CDR1 is LNHDA, CDR2 SQIVND, per germline (reference sequence). Trimming took 6 bases from V and 4 from J, leaving 15 bases between them. CDR3 size: 15 residues. The chain's CDR3 is CASRPWEASTGELFF. DNA for the CDR3: TGTGCCAGTAGACCATGGGAGGCGAGCACCGGGGAGCTGTTTTTT.

The chain links TRBV5-6 to TRBJ1-5; D uncertain. Germline V gene sequence: CDR1 SGHDT, CDR2 YYEEEE. V was pared by 4 bases and J by 0 bases, with 14 bases between. This CDR3 is 16 amino acids long. The CDR3 nucleotides read TGTGCCAGCAGCCTGTGGACGGGGTATAGCAATCAGCCCCAGCATTTT. It specifies CASSLWTGYSNQPQHF.

The gene calls are TRBV23-1 and TRBJ1-2; D remains unclear. TRBV23-1 is known as an ORF, though its function is uncertain. The V end was cut by 10 bases, the J end by 2 bases, with 23 bases between. CDR3 length: 16 amino acids. Written as DNA, the CDR3 is TGCGCCACCACGGGGAGAAAAGGGTTATCCAACTATGGCTACACCTTC. Translated, it gives CATTGRKGLSNYGYTF.

This clone was recorded only once. The chain combines TRBV5-4 with TRBJ1-2, with 8 bases identical to TRBD1. The CDR3 has 16 amino acids. V gave up 2 bases and J gave up 6 bases; unmatched junction bases: 12. The V gene's germline CDR1 is SGHNT and CDR2 YYREEE (reference sequence). CDR3 DNA: TGTGCCAGCAGCTTTCAGGGTCTTACAGGGGGGCATGGCTACACCTTC. Translated, it gives CASSFQGLTGGHGYTF.

The chain combines TRBV19 with TRBJ1-1; the match to TRBD1 covers 9 bases. V lost 3 bases to trimming and J lost 6 bases; unmatched junction nucleotides: 5. This CDR3 spans 14 amino acids. Germline V gene sequence: CDR1 LNHDA, CDR2 SQIVND (reference sequence). CDR3 bases: TGTGCCAGTAGTATGGGACAGGGAGCCTCTGAAGCTTTCTTT. Its translation: CASSMGQGASEAFF.

This chain uses TRBV11-2 with TRBJ1-2, with TRBD1 identical over 8 bases. Germline values: CDR1 SGHAT, CDR2 FQNNGV. Trimming took 7 bases from V and 6 from J; bases not matched to a gene: 13. This CDR3 spans 15 amino acids. CDR3: CASTESDRAWDGYTF. The CDR3 nucleotides read TGTGCCAGCACCGAATCGGACAGGGCGTGGGATGGCTACACCTTC. Based on the CDR3 plus reference TRBV11-2 and TRBJ1-2, the full variable domain is EAGVAQSPRYKIIEKRQSVAFWCNPISGHATLYWYQQILGQGPKLLIQFQNNGVVDDSQLPKDRFSAERLKGVDSTLKIQPAKLEDSAVYLCASTESDRAWDGYTFGSGTRLTVV.

The chain joins TRBV7-2 to TRBJ2-3; TRBD2 aligns across 9 bases. The CDR3 has 16 amino acids. Trimming removed 3 bases from V and 2 bases from J; junction bases left unmatched: 6. From germline, CDR1 is SGHTA and CDR2 FQGNSA. The CDR3, as DNA: TGTGCCAGCAGCTTCTTTAGCGGGGGCCCCACAGATACGCAGTATTTT. Its translation is CASSFFSGGPTDTQYF.

The chain recombines TRBV10-3 with TRBJ2-1; TRBD2 matches at 12 bases. Germline CDR1 is ENHRY and CDR2 is SYGVKD. The ends lost 6 bases at V and 5 bases at J; junction bases unmatched: 5. The CDR3 loop spans 15 amino acids. In nucleotides, the CDR3 is TGTGCCATCAGCCAGACTAGCGGGGGAAACAATGAGCAGTTCTTC. It yields the protein CAISQTSGGNNEQFF.

V and J are TRBV2 and TRBJ1-1, with 7 bases lining up with TRBD1. This CDR3 is 13 amino acids long. The V and J ends lost 7 bases and 4 bases, in that order; junction bases with no gene match: 6. CDR1 and CDR2 (germline): SNHLY, FYNNEI. CDR3 residues: CASKGQYATEAFF. DNA for the CDR3: TGTGCCAGCAAGGGACAGTATGCCACTGAAGCTTTCTTT.

The V call is TRBV21-1, the J call TRBJ1-5. TRBV21-1 is a pseudogene segment. This CDR3 contains 17 residues. The CDR3 region is CASSNVGGAGGNQPQHF. In DNA, the CDR3 is TGTGCCAGCAGCAACGTCGGAGGGGCCGGGGGCAATCAGCCCCAGCATTTT.

V and J are TRBV18 and TRBJ1-2, with 8 bases that match TRBD1. J lost 4 bases, V lost 4 bases, and 8 bases had no gene match. CDR1 and CDR2 (germline): KGHSH, LQKENI. The CDR3 extends over 15 amino acids. CDR3 nucleotide sequence: TGTGCCAGCTCACTGCTCCGGGACAGGTTCTATGGCTACACCTTC. Translation gives CASSLLRDRFYGYTF.

This chain uses TRBV18 with TRBJ1-2, with unresolved D. V gave up 3 bases and J gave up 4 bases, with 12 bases separating them. The CDR3 spans 14 residues. Germline V gives CDR1 KGHSH, CDR2 LQKENI. The CDR3 is CASSPGTETYGYTF. The CDR3 nucleotides read TGTGCCAGCTCACCGGGTACAGAGACCTATGGCTACACCTTC.